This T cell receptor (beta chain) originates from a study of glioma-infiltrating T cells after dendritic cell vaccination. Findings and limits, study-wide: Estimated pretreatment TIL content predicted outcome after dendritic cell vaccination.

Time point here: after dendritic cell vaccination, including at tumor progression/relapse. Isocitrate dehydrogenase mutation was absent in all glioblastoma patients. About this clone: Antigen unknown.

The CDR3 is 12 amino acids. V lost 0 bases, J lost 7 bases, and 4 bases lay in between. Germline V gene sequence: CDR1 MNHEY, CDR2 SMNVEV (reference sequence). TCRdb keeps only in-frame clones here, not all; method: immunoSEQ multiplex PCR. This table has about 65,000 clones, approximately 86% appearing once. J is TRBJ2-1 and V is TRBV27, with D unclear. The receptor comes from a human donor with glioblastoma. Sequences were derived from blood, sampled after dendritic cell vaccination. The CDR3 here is CASSLSQNEQFF. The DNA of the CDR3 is TGTGCCAGCAGTTTATCACAAAATGAGCAGTTCTTC.